The clone carrying this T cell receptor (beta chain) was picked up a small number of times. The antigen is undetermined. CDR1 and CDR2 from the germline V gene are SGHTA and FQGTGA. CDR3 size: 13 residues. Trimming cost V 2 bases and J 4 bases, with 5 bases left between them. The data were obtained in a study of CD8+ T cells in alopecia areata. General study findings and limits: Whether baseline CD8+ expansion is linked to response remains uncertain, given a single nonresponder.

Treatment here: oral pan-JAK inhibitor, 5-10 mg twice daily. cDNA reverse transcribed from extracted RNA served as the sequencing template. The assay was immunoSEQ multiplex PCR, and TCRdb's table has in-frame clones only and misses some. This repertoire shows roughly 190,000 clones, roughly 66% found once; its top ten account for around 0.92%. The sequencing here drew on CD4+ T cells sorted from blood, taken at week 24, from a patient treated with tofacitinib. The source is a human donor with alopecia areata. The rearrangement links TRBV7-3 to TRBJ2-2; D remains ambiguous. CDR3 protein: CASSLGSTGELFF. In DNA, the CDR3 is TGTGCCAGCAGCTTAGGTTCCACCGGGGAGCTGTTTTTT.